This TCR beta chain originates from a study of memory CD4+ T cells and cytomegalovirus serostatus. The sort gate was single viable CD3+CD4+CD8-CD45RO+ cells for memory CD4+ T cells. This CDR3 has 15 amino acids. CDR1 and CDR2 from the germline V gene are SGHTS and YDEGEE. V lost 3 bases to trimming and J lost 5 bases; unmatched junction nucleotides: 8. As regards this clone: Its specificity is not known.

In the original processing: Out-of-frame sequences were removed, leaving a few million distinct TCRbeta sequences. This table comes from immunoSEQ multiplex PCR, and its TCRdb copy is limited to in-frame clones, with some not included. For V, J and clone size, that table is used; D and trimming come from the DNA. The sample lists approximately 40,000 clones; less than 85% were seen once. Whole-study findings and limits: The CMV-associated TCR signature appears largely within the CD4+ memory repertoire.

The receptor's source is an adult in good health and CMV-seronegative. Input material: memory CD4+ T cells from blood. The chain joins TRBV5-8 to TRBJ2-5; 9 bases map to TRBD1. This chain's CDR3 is CASSSGTGPPETQYF. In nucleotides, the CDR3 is TGTGCCAGCAGCTCAGGGACAGGGCCACCTGAGACCCAGTACTTC. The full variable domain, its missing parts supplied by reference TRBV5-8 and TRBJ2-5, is EAGVTQSPTHLIKTRGQQATLRCSPISGHTSVYWYQQALGLGLQFLLWYDEGEERNRGNFPPRFSGRQFPNYSSELNVNALELEDSALYLCASSSGTGPPETQYFGPGTRLLVL.